This T cell receptor beta chain was identified during a study of cytomegalovirus exposure and HLA in healthy donors (dated by TCRdb to about 2017). A note on the overall study: According to an earlier analysis of 587 of the donors, 200 million or so T cells yielded 117 million unique TCR beta sequences and 250 to 350 Gb of sequence data. An early release covering roughly 640 HLA-typed donors comprised about 310 gigabases of sequencing data and roughly 86 million unique TCR sequences. Among the roughly 410 genotyped donors, approximately 76% belonged to the genetic ancestry cluster associated with self-reported Caucasian donors. The study aimed to test whether cataloging public T cell receptors could reveal signatures of past pathogen exposure. The study used immunosequencing to profile the T cell repertoires of 670 or so subjects and linked those repertoires to cytomegalovirus serostatus. In addition to the first cohort of 666 subjects, a separate validation cohort of approximately 110 different subjects was used. To predict cytomegalovirus infection status, the study combined high-throughput TCR immunosequencing, statistical association of individual TCRs with disease status, and machine learning. To study patterns of TCR occurrence, a later analysis re-analyzed previously published TCR beta repertoires from 666 donors and added high-resolution HLA genotyping. The later analysis used no new phenotypic data to find candidate immune exposures, relying instead on TCR beta sequences and their occurrence across donors. To decide whether each TCR beta V gene segment behaved as functional or pseudogenic, an earlier analysis of some 600 of the donors relied on high-throughput TCR beta sequencing. Donor age, sex, ethnicity and CMV serostatus were collected together with the repertoire data. In a later genetic analysis, genome-wide SNP genotypes for about 65% of the roughly 700 donors were used, and that subset was treated as a discovery cohort. Every repertoire in the discovery cohort had been generated on one and the same sequencing platform. Both class I and class II loci were covered by HLA typing, at four-digit resolution. Typing coverage varied by locus: about 620-640 donors for A, B, C, DRB1 and DQB1; roughly 500 for DQA1; more than 600 for DPA1; approximately 450 for DPB1. Several DR-DQ haplotypes were handled as single units for association and clustering, since linkage in the cohort was strong. Among around 400 genotyped donors of the cohort, an average of roughly 230,000 unique TCR beta nucleotide sequences was sequenced per donor, of which about 18% were non-productive. The research as a whole found: Because HLA typing was missing for some donors at each locus, association tests included only the typed subset. Strong co-occurrence of HLA alleles, especially DR and DQ, made assigning TCR associations to individual alleles difficult. Compared with the 666-donor mean, donors in an Asian-associated ancestry cluster had fewer N-insertions in productive TCRs, according to a later genetic analysis. In a later analysis, HLA-associated TCR beta chains were found to be more clonally expanded and to have lower generation probabilities than equally common non-associated chains. The only immune exposure information available for the cohort was CMV serostatus. A later analysis found that TCR association rates varied across HLA loci, with DRB1 alleles showing the most associated TCRs and HLA-C alleles the fewest. The presence/absence analyses assumed that sequencing depth was roughly uniform across donors, and that assumption may not be true. Three of the identified cytomegalovirus-associated TCR beta chains were confirmed in vitro to be specific for cytomegalovirus antigens. A later analysis found that most CMV-associated TCR beta chains appeared HLA-restricted, with HLA associations seemingly driven largely by CMV exposure. A later analysis associated 15,000 to 20,000 TCR beta sequences with specific HLA alleles at a false discovery rate of 0.05. The classifier was reported to diagnose cytomegalovirus status with high specificity and sensitivity in both the original and validation cohorts. The authors suggested that the approach could potentially be generalized to other disease states and immunological phenotypes. An earlier analysis of around 540 of the donors showed that most TCR beta V segments appeared in productive rearrangements either about 87% or about 30% of the time, which broadly matched IMGT annotations. A further reported finding was that TCR beta sequences accurately predicted the HLA-A and HLA-B alleles for most subjects in the first cohort. According to a later analysis, parvovirus B19, influenza, CMV and Epstein-Barr virus appeared linked to several top co-occurrence clusters. Because counts were too low, roughly 17 rarely observed V segments, including chromosome 9 orphons, were left out of the earlier analysis of roughly 600 of the donors. A cluster of highly shared sequence variants was judged likely to represent a technical artifact of the sequencing pipeline. A later genetic analysis associated a missense DCLRE1C variant with V-gene and J-gene trimming of TCR beta chains, and an independent cohort replicated the association. Some IMGT-functional V segments, including TRBV6-2 and TRBV6-3, could not be told apart with the 87-base-pair reads, so those segments were excluded. Across donors, most TCR sequences were observed very rarely, whereas some public TCRs were present in many individuals. A total of 150 or so TCR beta chains were listed by the study as associated with cytomegalovirus. Only TCR beta chains were sequenced in this cohort, and the absence of alpha or paired-chain data limited detectable features. Linkage disequilibrium might explain the correlated functional status among segregating V segments, but an unknown experimental factor could not be excluded.

About this clone: Which antigen it targets is not known. No much larger clone exists at a distance of one base, and base qualities are not known.

Library preparation was by the immunoSEQ multiplex PCR assay. For the multiplex PCR, a mixture combining 60 forward primers for TCR Vbeta segments and 13 reverse primers for TCR Jbeta segments was used. A multiplex PCR assay on genomic DNA amplified the CDR3 region of rearranged TCR beta genes. The amplified TCR beta libraries were sequenced on the Illumina HiSeq System as 87-base-pair reads. Processing in the source paper ran as follows. A later analysis tallied around 87 million unique TCR beta chains across the 550 to 850 repertoires, and 10 million to 11 million of those chains were shared by two or more donors. Raw reads were error-corrected and collapsed into unique sequences by a nearest-neighbor algorithm in which closely related sequences were merged to remove PCR and sequencing errors. CDR3 sequences were aligned to IMGT reference sequences to assign V, D and J gene segments. For a sequence to be retained, a match of at least six nucleotides to both a V gene segment and a J gene segment was required. A rearrangement counted as productive if the CDR3 had no stop codons and remained in frame with V and J, and every other rearrangement counted as non-productive. Following IMGT convention, CDR3 was defined as the stretch from the second conserved V-encoded cysteine to the conserved J-encoded phenylalanine. Sequences without an unambiguous match to a single V gene segment were excluded from the earlier analysis of several hundred of the donors. In an earlier analysis of more than 500 of the donors, a V segment was called functional when productive rearrangements were above 56.7%, and segregating when the standard deviation between donors exceeded 5%. A statistical classification framework was developed to diagnose cytomegalovirus status using the catalog of TCR beta chain sequences. In a later analysis, V and J genes were assigned by comparing TCR nucleotide sequences against IMGT/GENE-DB human TR gene sequences. The TCRdist pipeline was used in a later analysis to assign CDR3 sequences and most-parsimonious VDJ recombination scenarios. In a later analysis, each TCR beta chain was defined by its CDR3 amino acid sequence together with its V-gene family, and reads without a unique V-gene family were excluded. A later analysis removed several hundred highly shared, low-generation-probability nucleotide sequences to deal with suspected cross-contamination and a sequencing artifact. In a later analysis, a clonal expansion index for each public chain was calculated from normalized within-repertoire ranks of inferred template counts. Generation probabilities in a later analysis came from a VDJ recombination model fitted to out-of-frame rearrangements, and those results were checked against IGoR. A later analysis scored TCR-TCR, TCR-HLA and TCR-CMV co-occurrence with hypergeometric tests, applying a repertoire-size bias correction to TCR pairs. In a later analysis, false discovery rates were estimated by permuting HLA or CMV assignments 20 times. In a later analysis, co-occurring TCRs were grouped using DBSCAN, and TCRdist sequence similarity was added for clustering within HLA-allele-positive subsets. For co-occurrence clustering, repertoires with fewer than 30,000 or more than 120,000 public chains were excluded, along with roughly five repertoires with anomalous nucleotide sharing. In its TCRdb copy, this immuneACCESS table keeps in-frame sequences only and misses some clones. Where compared with another copy, unresolved V genes explain less than half of these, and the others have no known cause. The V and J calls and clone size come from that table; D and trimming were worked out from the DNA. Present in this sample are about 180,000 clones, 70% to 85% of which were seen just once. Clones ranked in the top ten supply roughly 3.6% of the sample.

The cohort consisted of some 730 healthy bone marrow donors. Cohort members were all nominally healthy when sampled, although unrecorded immune exposures were likely present. The donor tested CMV seropositive, placing the donor among the 289 seropositive members of the cohort. Each donor provided a peripheral blood sample, and peripheral blood mononuclear cells were used for TCR beta sequencing. Genomic DNA was extracted from the blood cell samples with the Qiagen DNeasy Blood Extraction Kit. The germline V gene supplies CDR1 SGHDT and CDR2 YYEEEE. From the cysteine up to the phenylalanine, the CDR3 has a length of 14 residues. The read is trimmed to its CDR3 DNA, 42 bases read in frame from base 1. Relative to germline, V is 0 bases shorter and J is 4 bases shorter, with 10 bases between their ends.

The TCR originated in a woman aged 55-69 years in good health and CMV-seropositive. Sequenced sample: PBMCs. In this chain, TRBV5-6 is recombined with TRBJ2-5; D gene: possibly TRBD1, on 5 matching bases. CDR3 sequence: CASSLVRVPETQYF. The nucleotides are TGTGCCAGCAGCTTGGTCAGGGTCCCAGAGACCCAGTACTTC.